Listed here is a single T cell receptor (beta chain). Its target is unknown. The sample, about 9.7 milliliters of peripheral blood, was drawn from each donor. This specimen belongs to a study of blood T cells in healthy people across ages. Study findings and constraints: While age rose, TCR beta diversity per million T cells dropped in a roughly linear way.

J lost 12 bases, V lost 6 bases, and 11 bases had no gene match. The CDR3 is made up of 13 amino acids. CDR1 and CDR2 from the germline V gene are DFQATT and SNEGSKA (reference sequence). Then a second PCR, running roughly 6 to 12 cycles, was carried out with a sample-barcoded 5' primer and a J-beta primer mix. Unique molecular identifiers of 12 random nucleotides labeled each cDNA. TCRdb re-derived calls from the 5' RACE reads in MiXCR, one entry per CDR3 protein. This sample has over 1,500,000 distinct CDR3 sequences; about 50% occur once, and the top ten carry around 2.1%. The clonotype originates from a woman in her 40s in good health. Sample: blood. V is TRBV20-1 and J is TRBJ1-4, with 9 bases fitting TRBD1. CDR3 DNA sequence: TGCAGTGCCCAGGACAGGGGAAATGGGGAACTGTTTTTT. It codes for CSAQDRGNGELFF.